Here is one TCR beta chain with its context. Its specificity is not known. UMIs accompanied the 5'RACE template switching by which TCR beta cDNA was made. TCRdb re-called the 5' RACE reads and catalogs CDR3 proteins one per entry, DNA excluded. Its listing shows about 460,000 distinct CDR3 sequences. The germline CDR1 and CDR2 sequences are MNHEY and SMNVEV (reference sequence). The CDR3 spans 13 residues. The data derive from a study of T cells expressing NK-cell markers. Whole-study context: Of eight sequenced donors, seven were HCMV-seropositive and one HCMV-seronegative.

General study findings and limits: The HCMV specificity of the expanded NKG2C+ T cell clones stayed unresolved.

This chain joins TRBV27 and TRBJ1-4; TCRdb's D call, TRBD1, is unchecked because there is no DNA. The source of this sequence is a woman between 50 and 59 years old in good health. The material sequenced was blood T cells: a sorted CD56 or NKG2C T cell subset, CD4+ or CD8+ T cells, or bulk PBMC T cells (not recorded which). CDR3 in amino acids: CASRPGTHEKLFF.